This TCR beta chain was captured in a study of T cells in Graves' hyperthyroidism and ophthalmopathy. Amplification of TCR beta CDR3 regions used RNA as the template. The primer set for the first-round RT-PCR of the TCR CDR3 was HTBI. One entry per CDR3 protein, called by TCRdb with MiXCR from the multiplex PCR reads. The table includes more than 650,000 distinct CDR3 sequences, around 13% detected once. This clonotype was found many times. The antigen is not known. Trimming took 1 base from V and 6 from J, leaving 10 bases between them. CDR3 length: 13 residues. Germline V gene data show CDR1 as MNHEY and CDR2 as SVGAGI. Study-level points and caveats: Researchers report that a 13 V-J model separated ophthalmopathy from stable hyperthyroidism. Most thyroid-expanded clonotypes above 0.001 were also found in blood.

The sequencing sample was made of blood. The chain couples TRBV6-5 to TRBJ2-7; weak D call: TRBD2 (6 bases). The sequence was obtained from a woman between 18 and 29 years old with Graves' hyperthyroidism. This chain's CDR3 is CASSYLRGSEQYF. CDR3 sequence (DNA): TGTGCCAGCAGTTACTTGCGGGGCTCCGAGCAGTACTTC.